This paragraph reports one T cell receptor (beta chain). What this receptor recognizes is not known. Per-nucleotide qualities are absent, and no much larger clonotype sits a single base away. V is cut by 4 bases and J by 2 bases, and the space between the germline ends is 18 bases. The CDR3 sequence holds 16 residues, the cysteine and phenylalanine included. Solely the CDR3 DNA is kept, with 48 bases framed from the first base. Taken from the germline V gene, the CDR1 and CDR2 loops are KGHSH and LQKENI. Sequencing was carried out with an Illumina HiSeq 2500. Quantitative 5'-RACE with molecular barcodes was the method used to prepare the TCR beta libraries. The study's own analysis went as follows. Disease-linked TCR variants were identified with a new computational method built on a probabilistic model of VDJ rearrangement. The raw public data were reprocessed by TCRdb itself: fastp quality trimming at Q25, MiXCR clonotype calling, in-frame beta chains only. CDR3 protein duplicates are merged, each entry listing the most common genes and DNA. The V and J calls were not made by the authors but by TCRdb's processing. This sample is represented by more than 650,000 distinct CDR3 sequences; approximately 10% of them were singletons. In total, the top ten clones hold under 0.6% of the sample.

This entry comes from a study of CD8 T cells in ankylosing spondylitis (dated by TCRdb to 2017 to 2019). Concerning the study at large: The study set out to find disease-linked TCR variants by profiling T cell receptor beta repertoires in ankylosing spondylitis patients and healthy donors. The full study cohort was made up of 25 ankylosing spondylitis patients and approximately 100 healthy donors. Peripheral blood samples were taken, and synovial fluid was additionally collected from ankylosing spondylitis patients.

The full study reports these points: A TCR beta motif made up of several highly homologous amino acid variants appeared to be characteristic of blood from ankylosing spondylitis patients. Some TCR beta motif variants had previously been reported in synovial fluid and blood of reactive arthritis patients, which suggested common disease-initiation mechanisms. The disease-linked clones showed a CD8+ phenotype and occurred at relatively low frequencies in peripheral blood. The disease-linked clones were reported as significantly enriched in matched synovial fluid samples from ankylosing spondylitis patients.

The chain joins TRBV18 to TRBJ2-7; tentative D gene TRBD2, with 5 bases matching. This TCR was sampled from a male donor with ankylosing spondylitis. The sample consisted of blood, either unsorted or a sorted T cell fraction (not recorded which). The CDR3 reads CASSQGGGGLTYEQYF. The DNA sequence is given as TGTGCCAGCTCACAAGGAGGTGGCGGCCTAACCTACGAGCAGTACTTC.